Listed below are T cell receptor beta chains from one sample, sequenced in a study of blood T cell repertoires in COVID-19. Using immunoSEQ multiplex PCR, the repertoire was profiled, and TCRdb retains in-frame clones only, with some absent. The data contain 300,000 to 500,000 clones, 88% of them singletons. Material for sequencing was PBMCs or T cells enriched from blood (not recorded which). The receptors come from a middle-aged woman with acute COVID-19. The CDR3 runs from the conserved cysteine through the conserved F or W. The D gene is left open where the match is weak. For some rows the clone size is stated as once, few or many, or as a class when expanded; others skip it.

v_gene: TRBV2; j_gene: TRBJ1-3; abundance: NA; d_gene: NA; CDR3nt: TGTGCCAGCAAAACCAGGGCTGGAAACACCATATATTTT; CDR3aa: CASKTRAGNTIYF
v_gene: TRBV2; j_gene: TRBJ1-5; abundance: NA; d_gene: TRBD1; CDR3nt: TGTCCACGGGACAGGGGAATTCAGCCCCAGCATTTT; CDR3aa: CPRDRGIQPQHF
v_gene: TRBV24-1; j_gene: TRBJ2-2; abundance: NA; d_gene: NA; CDR3nt: TGTGCCACCCAGGGATTTAACACCGGGGAGCTGTTTTTT; CDR3aa: CATQGFNTGELFF
v_gene: TRBV7-9; j_gene: TRBJ2-1; abundance: NA; d_gene: NA; CDR3nt: TGTGCCAGCAGCGGCGGGGGCCCCTGGGGTGGTGAGCAGTTCTTC; CDR3aa: CASSGGGPWGGEQFF
v_gene: TRBV10-3; j_gene: TRBJ1-1; abundance: NA; d_gene: TRBD1; CDR3nt: TGTGCCATCATGCTCGACAGGGGTGCTGAAGCTTTCTTT; CDR3aa: CAIMLDRGAEAFF
v_gene: TRBV4-2; j_gene: TRBJ2-2; abundance: NA; d_gene: TRBD2; CDR3nt: TGTGCCAGCAGCCATTATAGCGGGGGGCCGAGCACCGGGGAGCTGTTTTTT; CDR3aa: CASSHYSGGPSTGELFF
v_gene: TRBV27; j_gene: TRBJ1-2; abundance: NA; d_gene: NA; CDR3nt: TGTGCCAGCGGGGGGAACTATGGCTACACCTTC; CDR3aa: CASGGNYGYTF
v_gene: TRBV19; j_gene: TRBJ1-5; abundance: NA; d_gene: TRBD1; CDR3nt: TGTGCCAGTGGTTCCTACTACAGGGGAAACAATCAGCCCCAGCATTTT; CDR3aa: CASGSYYRGNNQPQHF
v_gene: TRBV4-2; j_gene: TRBJ1-4; abundance: NA; d_gene: NA; CDR3nt: TGTGCCAGCAGTCACATTGAAAAGGCGGATGATGAAAAACTGTTTTTT; CDR3aa: CASSHIEKADDEKLFF
v_gene: TRBV10-3; j_gene: TRBJ2-2; abundance: NA; d_gene: TRBD1; CDR3nt: TGTGCCATCAGACCACGGGACAGGGGTTCTAACACCGGGGAGCTGTTTTTT; CDR3aa: CAIRPRDRGSNTGELFF
v_gene: TRBV6-5; j_gene: TRBJ2-5; abundance: NA; d_gene: NA; CDR3nt: TGTGCCAGCAGCAACCTTGGACGGGGCCAAGAGACCCAGTACTTC; CDR3aa: CASSNLGRGQETQYF
v_gene: TRBV19; j_gene: TRBJ1-2; abundance: NA; d_gene: TRBD1; CDR3nt: TGTGCCAGTAGCCCCTCAGGGGGCAGATCCAACTATGGCTACACCTTC; CDR3aa: CASSPSGGRSNYGYTF
v_gene: TRBV19; j_gene: TRBJ2-6; abundance: NA; d_gene: TRBD2; CDR3nt: TGTGCCAGTAGAACTAGCGGGGGGGCGACTGGGGCCAACGTCCTGACTTTC; CDR3aa: CASRTSGGATGANVLTF
v_gene: TRBV5-1; j_gene: TRBJ2-2; abundance: NA; d_gene: NA; CDR3nt: TGCGCCAGCAGCGAACAGGTGGGCGGGGAGCTGTTTTTT; CDR3aa: CASSEQVGGELFF
v_gene: TRBV6-5; j_gene: TRBJ1-1; abundance: once; d_gene: TRBD1; CDR3nt: TGTGCCAGCAGGGGGGACAGCGCGACCGTCATAGAAGCTTTCTTT; CDR3aa: CASRGDSATVIEAFF
v_gene: TRBV6-5; j_gene: TRBJ1-1; abundance: NA; d_gene: TRBD1; CDR3nt: TGTGCCAGCGGGGCAGGGGGCCGAGGGACTGAAGCTTTCTTT; CDR3aa: CASGAGGRGTEAFF
v_gene: TRBV6-5; j_gene: TRBJ1-4; abundance: NA; d_gene: NA; CDR3nt: TGTGCCAGCGGAGGAACGCTTAATGAAAAACTGTTTTTT; CDR3aa: CASGGTLNEKLFF
v_gene: TRBV9; j_gene: TRBJ1-2; abundance: NA; d_gene: NA; CDR3nt: TGTGCCAGCAGCGTAGCAGGGAGGGGATCCCCCTATGGCTACACCTTC; CDR3aa: CASSVAGRGSPYGYTF
v_gene: TRBV9; j_gene: TRBJ2-1; abundance: NA; d_gene: TRBD2; CDR3nt: TGTGCCAGCAGCGTGCCCCTTGCGGGGGGGCCCGATGAGCAGTTCTTC; CDR3aa: CASSVPLAGGPDEQFF
v_gene: TRBV3-1/TRBV3-2; j_gene: TRBJ2-7; abundance: NA; d_gene: NA; CDR3nt: TGTGCCAGCAGCCGTATTCACGAGCAGTACTTC; CDR3aa: CASSRIHEQYF
v_gene: TRBV10-3; j_gene: TRBJ2-7; abundance: many; d_gene: TRBD2; CDR3nt: TGTGCCATCACCCGCTCAAGCGGGGGTTCCTACGAGCAGTACTTC; CDR3aa: CAITRSSGGSYEQYF
v_gene: TRBV6-5; j_gene: TRBJ1-2; abundance: NA; d_gene: NA; CDR3nt: TGTGCCAGCAGTAATGGCCGTGGCTACACCTTC; CDR3aa: CASSNGRGYTF
v_gene: TRBV29-1; j_gene: TRBJ2-7; abundance: once; d_gene: NA; CDR3nt: TGCAGCGTTGAAGATTACAGTTCCTACGAGCAGTACTTC; CDR3aa: CSVEDYSSYEQYF
v_gene: TRBV6-5; j_gene: TRBJ1-5; abundance: NA; d_gene: NA; CDR3nt: TGTGCCAGCAAGCGGGGTAAGAATCAGCCCCAGCATTTT; CDR3aa: CASKRGKNQPQHF
v_gene: TRBV4-2; j_gene: TRBJ1-6; abundance: NA; d_gene: TRBD1; CDR3nt: TGTGCCAGCAGCCAACAGGGTGGGACAGGGGACAATTCACCCCTCCACTTT; CDR3aa: CASSQQGGTGDNSPLHF
v_gene: TRBV3-1/TRBV3-2; j_gene: TRBJ1-2; abundance: once; d_gene: TRBD1; CDR3nt: TGTGCCAGCAGCCAAGGGGCCCAGGGGGCATATGGCTACACCTTC; CDR3aa: CASSQGAQGAYGYTF
v_gene: TRBV19; j_gene: TRBJ2-3; abundance: NA; d_gene: TRBD1; CDR3nt: TGTGCCAGTAGTACTTTACCCTCACAGGGGGATACGCAGTATTTT; CDR3aa: CASSTLPSQGDTQYF
v_gene: TRBV4-1; j_gene: TRBJ2-5; abundance: NA; d_gene: NA; CDR3nt: TGCGCCAGCAGCCAAGTGGTGGGTCGGACTCCCCCGGGGGAGACCCAGTACTTC; CDR3aa: CASSQVVGRTPPGETQYF
v_gene: TRBV5-1; j_gene: TRBJ1-4; abundance: NA; d_gene: TRBD1; CDR3nt: TGCGCCAGCAGCTTCGCGGACAGGACCAACGAAAAACTGTTTTTT; CDR3aa: CASSFADRTNEKLFF
v_gene: TRBV2; j_gene: TRBJ2-5; abundance: NA; d_gene: NA; CDR3nt: TGTGCCAGCAGTGTCTTTCTAGCTGGAGAGACCCAGTACTTC; CDR3aa: CASSVFLAGETQYF
v_gene: TRBV7-8; j_gene: TRBJ2-2; abundance: NA; d_gene: NA; CDR3nt: TGTGCCAGCAGCTTAGTCTTGCCCAGCACCGGGGAGCTGTTTTTT; CDR3aa: CASSLVLPSTGELFF
v_gene: TRBV15; j_gene: TRBJ1-2; abundance: once; d_gene: TRBD1; CDR3nt: TGTGCCACCAGCAGAGATAAGACAGGGTATGGCTACACCTTC; CDR3aa: CATSRDKTGYGYTF
v_gene: TRBV19; j_gene: TRBJ1-2; abundance: NA; d_gene: TRBD1; CDR3nt: TGTGCCAGTAGTATCCGGGACAGGGGTGGAGGCTACACCTTC; CDR3aa: CASSIRDRGGGYTF
v_gene: TRBV19; j_gene: TRBJ1-1; abundance: NA; d_gene: NA; CDR3nt: TGTGCCAGTAGTATTCAGTGGAGTAACACTGAAGCTTTCTTT; CDR3aa: CASSIQWSNTEAFF
v_gene: TRBV18; j_gene: TRBJ2-2; abundance: NA; d_gene: NA; CDR3nt: TGTGCCAGCTCACCGAATTTACAGGGTCGGACCGGGGAGCTGTTTTTT; CDR3aa: CASSPNLQGRTGELFF
v_gene: TRBV7-8; j_gene: TRBJ2-3; abundance: NA; d_gene: TRBD2; CDR3nt: TGTGCCAGCAGCTTAGGACGACTAGCGGGTAAACCCGATACGCAGTATTTT; CDR3aa: CASSLGRLAGKPDTQYF
v_gene: TRBV19; j_gene: TRBJ1-2; abundance: NA; d_gene: NA; CDR3nt: TGTGCCAGTAGTATAGCAGACAGCGGCTACACCTTC; CDR3aa: CASSIADSGYTF
v_gene: TRBV2; j_gene: TRBJ1-4; abundance: NA; d_gene: NA; CDR3nt: TGTGCCAGCAGTGATGCAGGGGCTAATGAAAAACTGTTTTTT; CDR3aa: CASSDAGANEKLFF
v_gene: TRBV19; j_gene: TRBJ1-1; abundance: NA; d_gene: TRBD1; CDR3nt: TGTGCCAGTAGTACGAAGACAGGGGCGTTAATGAACACTGAAGCTTTCTTT; CDR3aa: CASSTKTGALMNTEAFF
v_gene: TRBV7-8; j_gene: TRBJ1-1; abundance: once; d_gene: TRBD1; CDR3nt: TGTGCCAGCAGCTTAGCGACAGGGGTTAACACTGAAGCTTTCTTT; CDR3aa: CASSLATGVNTEAFF
v_gene: TRBV30; j_gene: TRBJ2-7; abundance: NA; d_gene: NA; CDR3nt: TGTGCCTGGAGTCCCGGGAAGGTCTACGAGCAGTACTTC; CDR3aa: CAWSPGKVYEQYF
v_gene: TRBV2; j_gene: TRBJ2-2; abundance: NA; d_gene: NA; CDR3nt: TGTGCCAGCACAGGGTCGAACACCGGGGAGCTGTTTTTT; CDR3aa: CASTGSNTGELFF
v_gene: TRBV5-1; j_gene: TRBJ2-2; abundance: NA; d_gene: TRBD1; CDR3nt: TGCGCCAGCAGCTCTGGACAGGAGTACACCGGGGAGCTGTTTTTT; CDR3aa: CASSSGQEYTGELFF
v_gene: TRBV5-4; j_gene: TRBJ2-7; abundance: NA; d_gene: NA; CDR3nt: TGTGCCAGCAGCTTGAAGGCAGGGGTTGACGAGCAGTACTTC; CDR3aa: CASSLKAGVDEQYF
v_gene: TRBV6-5; j_gene: TRBJ2-2; abundance: NA; d_gene: NA; CDR3nt: TGTGCCAGCAGTTACTTTCAGGGTCCCGGGGAGCTGTTTTTT; CDR3aa: CASSYFQGPGELFF
v_gene: TRBV27; j_gene: TRBJ1-4; abundance: NA; d_gene: TRBD1; CDR3nt: TGTGCCAGCAGCTATGACAGGGGAAGTGAAAAACTGTTTTTT; CDR3aa: CASSYDRGSEKLFF
v_gene: TRBV6-5; j_gene: TRBJ2-2; abundance: once; d_gene: TRBD1; CDR3nt: TGTGCCAGCAGCCCCGACAGGGATGACACCGGGGAGCTGTTTTTT; CDR3aa: CASSPDRDDTGELFF
v_gene: TRBV6-1; j_gene: TRBJ2-3; abundance: NA; d_gene: TRBD2; CDR3nt: TGTGCCAGCAGTGAATGGCGGGGGGACCAGTATACGCAGTATTTT; CDR3aa: CASSEWRGDQYTQYF
v_gene: TRBV5-1; j_gene: TRBJ2-7; abundance: NA; d_gene: NA; CDR3nt: TGCGCCAGCAGCTTGGGCGGGGGCGCGAATAGAGAGCAGTACTTC; CDR3aa: CASSLGGGANREQYF
v_gene: TRBV4-2; j_gene: TRBJ2-7; abundance: NA; d_gene: TRBD2; CDR3nt: TGTGCCAGCAGCCCTATCATGGGACTAGCGGGGGGATTCGAGCAGTACTTC; CDR3aa: CASSPIMGLAGGFEQYF
v_gene: TRBV10-3; j_gene: TRBJ1-2; abundance: once; d_gene: NA; CDR3nt: TGTGCCATCACCGGACAGTCCTACTATGGCTACACCTTC; CDR3aa: CAITGQSYYGYTF
v_gene: TRBV3-1/TRBV3-2; j_gene: TRBJ2-3; abundance: NA; d_gene: NA; CDR3nt: TGTGCCAGCAGCCAAGATCTCAGTGTTGGAGATACGCAGTATTTT; CDR3aa: CASSQDLSVGDTQYF
v_gene: TRBV7-2; j_gene: TRBJ2-2; abundance: NA; d_gene: NA; CDR3nt: TGTGCCAGCAGCTTAAATTACAGGGACCTCACCGGGGAGCTGTTTTTT; CDR3aa: CASSLNYRDLTGELFF
v_gene: TRBV30; j_gene: TRBJ2-3; abundance: NA; d_gene: TRBD2; CDR3nt: TGTGCCTGGACTAGCGGGTATACTGGGGATACGCAGTATTTT; CDR3aa: CAWTSGYTGDTQYF